These T cell receptor beta chains were read from a single sample in a study of T cell responses to AZD1222 COVID-19 vaccine. Clones were sequenced by immunoSEQ multiplex PCR, and TCRdb holds only the in-frame ones, with some missing. This table holds tens of thousands of clones, roughly 86% found once. The sample in question was peripheral blood, obtained on day 0 of AZD1222 vaccination. The receptors stem from an adult in good health. Each CDR3 is given with its conserved first and last residue. The D gene is left open where the match is weak. A row's size may be missing; if present it is once, few, many or a size class.

size: -
D: -
J: TRBJ1-3
V: TRBV15
CDR3: CATRNQGLTGNTIYF
DNA: TGTGCCACCAGAAACCAGGGGTTGACTGGAAACACCATATATTTT

size: -
D: -
J: TRBJ1-3
V: TRBV2
CDR3: CASSLEISGNTIYF
DNA: TGTGCCAGCAGTTTGGAGATCTCTGGAAACACCATATATTTT

size: -
D: -
J: TRBJ2-3
V: TRBV11-2
CDR3: CASSLRTDTQYF
DNA: TGTGCCAGCAGCCTCCGCACAGATACGCAGTATTTT

size: -
D: TRBD1
J: TRBJ1-4
V: TRBV4-3
CDR3: CASSQWTGGSTNEKLFF
DNA: TGCGCCAGCAGCCAATGGACAGGGGGCTCAACTAATGAAAAACTGTTTTTT

size: -
D: TRBD2
J: TRBJ2-3
V: TRBV6-2/TRBV6-3
CDR3: CASSHGGITDTQYF
DNA: TGTGCCAGCAGTCACGGGGGGATCACAGATACGCAGTATTTT

size: -
D: -
J: TRBJ2-3
V: TRBV7-3
CDR3: CASSSRGGAGTDTQYF
DNA: TGTGCCAGCAGCTCACGTGGGGGGGCCGGCACAGATACGCAGTATTTT

size: -
D: -
J: TRBJ2-2
V: TRBV5-5
CDR3: CASSLGNTGELFF
DNA: TGTGCCAGCAGCCTGGGGAACACCGGGGAGCTGTTTTTT

size: -
D: TRBD1
J: TRBJ1-1
V: TRBV5-1
CDR3: CASSQQGALTEAFF
DNA: TGCGCCAGCAGCCAGCAGGGGGCTTTAACTGAAGCTTTCTTT

size: -
D: -
J: TRBJ2-1
V: TRBV24-1
CDR3: CATKGGPLNNEQFF
DNA: TGTGCCACCAAGGGGGGCCCCCTTAACAATGAGCAGTTCTTC

size: -
D: -
J: TRBJ2-5
V: TRBV7-3
CDR3: CASSSGTQETQYF
DNA: TGTGCCAGCAGCTCAGGGACCCAAGAGACCCAGTACTTC

size: -
D: -
J: TRBJ1-4
V: TRBV9
CDR3: CASGMGNEKLFF
DNA: TGTGCCAGCGGGATGGGGAATGAAAAACTGTTTTTT

size: -
D: -
J: TRBJ2-5
V: TRBV14
CDR3: CASSHVPETQYF
DNA: TGTGCCAGCAGCCACGTCCCGGAGACCCAGTACTTC

size: -
D: -
J: TRBJ1-1
V: TRBV27
CDR3: CASRDSMNTEAFF
DNA: TGTGCCAGCAGGGACAGCATGAACACTGAAGCTTTCTTT

size: -
D: TRBD2
J: TRBJ2-3
V: TRBV7-6
CDR3: CASSLGGSGSTDTQYF
DNA: TGTGCCAGCAGCTTAGGGGGTAGCGGGAGCACAGATACGCAGTATTTT

size: -
D: -
J: TRBJ2-2
V: TRBV28
CDR3: CASTSTGELFF
DNA: TGTGCCAGCACAAGTACCGGGGAGCTGTTTTTT

size: -
D: -
J: TRBJ1-1
V: TRBV7-2
CDR3: CASSLYPGMNTEAFF
DNA: TGTGCCAGCAGCTTATATCCAGGGATGAACACTGAAGCTTTCTTT

size: -
D: -
J: TRBJ1-2
V: TRBV5-1
CDR3: CASSPGRADYGYTF
DNA: TGCGCCAGCAGCCCCGGCCGAGCGGACTATGGCTACACCTTC

size: -
D: -
J: TRBJ1-1
V: TRBV10-3
CDR3: CAIRRTDEAFF
DNA: TGTGCCATCAGGAGGACAGACGAAGCTTTCTTT

size: -
D: -
J: TRBJ1-1
V: TRBV5-1
CDR3: CASSRGDNTEAFF
DNA: TGCGCCAGCAGCAGGGGGGATAACACTGAAGCTTTCTTT

size: once
D: TRBD1
J: TRBJ2-2
V: TRBV24-1
CDR3: CATSDIQGSGTGELFF
DNA: TGTGCCACCAGTGACATACAGGGGTCCGGCACCGGGGAGCTGTTTTTT

size: few
D: TRBD1
J: TRBJ1-1
V: TRBV24-1
CDR3: CATSDSQGGNTEAFF
DNA: TGTGCCACCAGTGATTCACAGGGGGGAAACACTGAAGCTTTCTTT

size: -
D: TRBD1
J: TRBJ1-2
V: TRBV4-2
CDR3: CASSQDNRGPGGYTF
DNA: TGTGCCAGCAGCCAAGATAATAGGGGGCCAGGCGGCTACACCTTC

size: -
D: -
J: TRBJ1-4
V: TRBV10-2
CDR3: CASTEDSMGEKLFF
DNA: TGCGCCAGCACCGAGGACAGCATGGGTGAAAAACTGTTTTTT

size: -
D: TRBD1
J: TRBJ1-6
V: TRBV2
CDR3: CASRQLTGENSPLHF
DNA: TGTGCCAGCAGGCAACTCACAGGGGAGAATTCACCCCTCCACTTT

size: -
D: -
J: TRBJ1-5
V: TRBV28
CDR3: CASSWGRLPGQPQHF
DNA: TGTGCCAGCAGTTGGGGGAGACTCCCCGGTCAGCCCCAGCATTTT

size: -
D: -
J: TRBJ1-6
V: TRBV24-1
CDR3: CATSDRTVPWVLGNSPLHF
DNA: TGTGCCACCAGTGACCGGACAGTTCCCTGGGTCTTGGGAAATTCACCCCTCCACTTT

size: -
D: -
J: TRBJ2-7
V: TRBV5-1
CDR3: CASSFPSSYEQYF
DNA: TGCGCCAGCAGCTTCCCCTCCTCCTACGAGCAGTACTTC